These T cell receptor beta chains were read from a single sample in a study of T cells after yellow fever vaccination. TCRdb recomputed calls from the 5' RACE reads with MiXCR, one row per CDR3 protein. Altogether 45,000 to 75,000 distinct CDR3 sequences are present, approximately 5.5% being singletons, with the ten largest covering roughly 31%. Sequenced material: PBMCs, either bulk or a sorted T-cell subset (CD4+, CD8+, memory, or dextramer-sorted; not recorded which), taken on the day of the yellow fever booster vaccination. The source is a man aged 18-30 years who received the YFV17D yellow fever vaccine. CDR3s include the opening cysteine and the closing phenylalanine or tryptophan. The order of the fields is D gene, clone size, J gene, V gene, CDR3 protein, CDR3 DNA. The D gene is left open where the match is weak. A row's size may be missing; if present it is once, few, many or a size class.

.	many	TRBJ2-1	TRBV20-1	CSASGGISNNEQFF	TGCAGTGCTAGCGGTGGGATAAGTAACAATGAGCAGTTCTTC
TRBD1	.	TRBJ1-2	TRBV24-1	CATSDPTGRGYTF	TGTGCCACCAGTGATCCGACAGGGCGGGGCTACACCTTC
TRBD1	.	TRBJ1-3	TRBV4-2	CASSQTGTGHSGNTIYF	TGTGCCAGCAGCCAGACTGGGACAGGGCACTCTGGAAACACCATATATTTT
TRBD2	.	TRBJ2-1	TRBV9	CASSSPLSGGDNEQFF	TGTGCCAGCAGCTCACCCCTCAGCGGGGGGGATAATGAGCAGTTCTTC
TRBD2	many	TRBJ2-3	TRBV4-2	CASSQGVAGDDTQYF	TGTGCCAGCAGCCAAGGGGTAGCGGGGGATGATACGCAGTATTTT
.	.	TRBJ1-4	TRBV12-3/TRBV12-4	CASSPGATVGKLFF	TGTGCCAGCAGCCCCGGAGCCACAGTTGGGAAACTGTTTTTT
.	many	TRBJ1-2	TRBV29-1	CSVWAGSYGYTF	TGCAGCGTCTGGGCAGGCTCCTATGGCTACACCTTC
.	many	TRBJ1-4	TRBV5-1	CASSPAEGVANEKLFF	TGCGCCAGCAGCCCCGCTGAGGGGGTGGCTAATGAAAAACTGTTTTTT
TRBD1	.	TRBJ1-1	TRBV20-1	CSAKLTGGIGYTEAFF	TGCAGTGCTAAGCTGACAGGGGGCATCGGGTACACTGAAGCTTTCTTT
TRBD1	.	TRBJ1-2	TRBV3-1	CASSQDEWDRNYGYTF	TGTGCCAGCAGCCAAGATGAATGGGACAGAAACTATGGCTACACCTTC
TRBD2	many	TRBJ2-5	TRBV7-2	CASSPSAGGIGTQYF	TGTGCCAGCAGCCCTAGCGCGGGGGGTATTGGGACCCAGTACTTC
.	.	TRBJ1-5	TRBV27	CASSFSVNQPQHF	TGTGCCAGCAGTTTTTCTGTAAATCAGCCCCAGCATTTT
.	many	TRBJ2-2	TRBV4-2	CASSQVGGPKAGELFF	TGTGCCAGCAGCCAAGTGGGGGGGCCAAAGGCCGGGGAGCTGTTTTTT
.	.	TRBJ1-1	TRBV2	CASTPAPNTEAFF	TGTGCCAGCACCCCGGCCCCTAACACTGAAGCTTTCTTT
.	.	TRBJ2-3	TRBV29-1	CSFPRVDTQYF	TGCAGCTTTCCTAGGGTCGATACGCAGTATTTT
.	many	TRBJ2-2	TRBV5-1	CASSFSGESTGELFF	TGCGCCAGCAGCTTTTCAGGAGAGAGCACCGGGGAGCTGTTTTTT
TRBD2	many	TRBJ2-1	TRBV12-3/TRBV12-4	CASRRTSGGGIEQFF	TGTGCCAGCAGAAGGACTAGCGGGGGCGGGATTGAGCAGTTCTTC
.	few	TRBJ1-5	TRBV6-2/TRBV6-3	CASSIWVGQPQHF	TGTGCCAGCAGCATATGGGTAGGGCAGCCCCAGCATTTT
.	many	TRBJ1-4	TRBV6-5	CASSYWRGGEKLFF	TGTGCCAGCAGTTACTGGCGGGGCGGTGAAAAACTGTTTTTT
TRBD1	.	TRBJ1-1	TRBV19	CASRNRGGGTEAFF	TGTGCCAGTAGGAACAGGGGCGGGGGCACTGAAGCTTTCTTT
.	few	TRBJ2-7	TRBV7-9	CASSLSWGSNFYEQYF	TGTGCCAGCAGCTTATCGTGGGGTAGTAACTTCTACGAGCAGTACTTC
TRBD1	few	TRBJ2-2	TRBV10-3	CASRTGADGELFF	TGTGCCTCTAGGACAGGGGCGGACGGGGAGCTGTTTTTT
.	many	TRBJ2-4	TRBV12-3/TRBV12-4	CASSSGRLVRNIQYF	TGTGCCAGCAGCTCCGGGCGACTAGTTCGCAACATTCAGTACTTC
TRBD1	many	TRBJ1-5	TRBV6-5	CASSYGTGNQPQHF	TGTGCCAGCAGTTACGGGACAGGGAATCAGCCCCAGCATTTT
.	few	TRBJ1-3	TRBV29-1	CSVEGSGNTIYF	TGCAGCGTTGAAGGGTCTGGAAACACCATATATTTT
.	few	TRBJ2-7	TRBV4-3	CASSQEVYLGGARDFYEQYF	TGCGCCAGCAGCCAAGAAGTTTACCTAGGGGGCGCGAGGGACTTCTACGAGCAGTACTTC
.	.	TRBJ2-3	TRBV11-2	CASSLVLALDTDTQYF	TGTGCCAGCAGCTTAGTGCTAGCCCTAGACACAGATACGCAGTATTTT
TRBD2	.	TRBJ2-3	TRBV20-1	CSAWGLAGGLLVPGTQYF	TGCAGTGCTTGGGGGCTAGCGGGGGGGCTATTGGTCCCAGGTACGCAGTATTTT
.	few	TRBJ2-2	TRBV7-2	CAKGPYTGELFF	TGTGCCAAAGGTCCTTACACCGGGGAGCTGTTTTTT
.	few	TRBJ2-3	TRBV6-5	CASSLLGGRTDTQYF	TGTGCCAGCAGTTTGTTAGGGGGACGCACAGATACGCAGTATTTT
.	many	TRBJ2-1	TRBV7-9	CASGTLLREQFF	TGTGCCAGCGGGACTCTTCTCAGGGAGCAGTTCTTC
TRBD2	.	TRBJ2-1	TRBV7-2	CASSSGGAEYEQFF	TGTGCCAGCAGCTCCGGGGGGGCCGAGTATGAGCAGTTCTTC
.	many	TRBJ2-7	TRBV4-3	CASSQGRYYEQYF	TGCGCCAGCAGCCAAGGTCGCTACTACGAGCAGTACTTC
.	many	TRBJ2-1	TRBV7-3	CASSEFRSSYNEQFF	TGTGCCAGCAGCGAGTTCAGGAGCTCCTACAATGAGCAGTTCTTC
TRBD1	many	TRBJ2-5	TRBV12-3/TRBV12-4	CASSLVGTGTETQYF	TGTGCCAGCAGCCTCGTTGGGACAGGTACGGAGACCCAGTACTTC
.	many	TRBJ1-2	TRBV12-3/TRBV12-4	CASSLAYRVRYGYTF	TGTGCCAGCAGTTTAGCGTACAGGGTTAGGTATGGCTACACCTTC
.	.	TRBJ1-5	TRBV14	CASSQGFRYSNQPQHF	TGTGCCAGCAGCCAAGGTTTCAGGTATAGCAATCAGCCCCAGCATTTT
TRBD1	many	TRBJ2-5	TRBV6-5	CASSYFGQGQETQYF	TGTGCCAGCAGTTACTTCGGACAGGGGCAAGAGACCCAGTACTTC
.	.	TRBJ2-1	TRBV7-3	CASSLHGGGEQFF	TGTGCCAGCAGCTTACACGGTGGGGGTGAGCAGTTCTTC
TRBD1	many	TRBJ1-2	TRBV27	CASSWDSIYGYTF	TGTGCCAGCAGTTGGGACAGTATCTATGGCTACACCTTC